This entry lists 3 T cell receptor beta chains sequenced from one sample in a study of blood T cell repertoires in COVID-19. Libraries were prepared by immunoSEQ multiplex PCR; TCRdb keeps only in-frame clonotypes and omits some of them. This sample has 25,000 to 30,000 clones; less than 80% occur once, and the top ten carry over 30%. Sequencing used peripheral blood. The receptors here all came from a man between 65 and 79 years old with acute or convalescent COVID-19.

The rearrangement joins TRBV3-1 (or the pseudogene TRBV3-2) to TRBJ2-7; 11 bases match TRBD1. Unmatched junction bases numbered 3, after V lost 3 bases and J lost 2 bases. Germline V gene sequence: CDR1 LGHDT, CDR2 YNNKEL (reference sequence). The CDR3 covers 15 residues. CDR3 DNA sequence: TGTGCCAGCAGCCAGCCGGGACAGGGGGCCTACGAGCAGTACTTC. It yields the protein CASSQPGQGAYEQYF.

V gene TRBV10-3 combines with J gene TRBJ2-1, with 9 nucleotides matching TRBD1. This CDR3 is 12 amino acids long. The ends lost 8 bases at V and 7 bases at J; junction bases unmatched: 3. The germline V gene encodes CDR1 ENHRY and CDR2 SYGVKD. The DNA for the CDR3 is TGTGCCATCCGACAGGGGGAGAATGAGCAGTTCTTC. Translated, it gives CAIRQGENEQFF.

This clone showed up just once. This chain links TRBV27 with TRBJ2-3; D possibly corresponds to TRBD2 (6 bases). Germline V gene data show CDR1 as MNHEY and CDR2 as SMNVEV (reference sequence). The CDR3 runs to 16 residues. Between the trimmed V and J ends, which lost 9 bases and 2 bases, there was a span of 21 bases. CDR3 sequence (DNA): TGTGCCAGTAGGCCTAGCGAGCAGACAGACACAGATACGCAGTATTTT. Protein: CASRPSEQTDTDTQYF.